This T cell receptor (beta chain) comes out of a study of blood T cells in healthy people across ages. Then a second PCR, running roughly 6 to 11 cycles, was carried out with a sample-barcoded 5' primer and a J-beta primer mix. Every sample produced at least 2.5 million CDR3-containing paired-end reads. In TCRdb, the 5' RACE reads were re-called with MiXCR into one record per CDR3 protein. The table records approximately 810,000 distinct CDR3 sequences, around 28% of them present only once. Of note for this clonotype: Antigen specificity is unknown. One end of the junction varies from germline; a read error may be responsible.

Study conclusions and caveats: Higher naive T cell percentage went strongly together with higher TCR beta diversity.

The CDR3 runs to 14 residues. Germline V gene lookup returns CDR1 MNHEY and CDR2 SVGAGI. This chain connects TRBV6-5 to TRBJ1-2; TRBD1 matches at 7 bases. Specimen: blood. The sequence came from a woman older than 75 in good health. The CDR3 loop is CASSRAGQRYGHIF. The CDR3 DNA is TGTGCCAGCAGTAGGGCGGGACAGAGATATGGCCACATCTTC.